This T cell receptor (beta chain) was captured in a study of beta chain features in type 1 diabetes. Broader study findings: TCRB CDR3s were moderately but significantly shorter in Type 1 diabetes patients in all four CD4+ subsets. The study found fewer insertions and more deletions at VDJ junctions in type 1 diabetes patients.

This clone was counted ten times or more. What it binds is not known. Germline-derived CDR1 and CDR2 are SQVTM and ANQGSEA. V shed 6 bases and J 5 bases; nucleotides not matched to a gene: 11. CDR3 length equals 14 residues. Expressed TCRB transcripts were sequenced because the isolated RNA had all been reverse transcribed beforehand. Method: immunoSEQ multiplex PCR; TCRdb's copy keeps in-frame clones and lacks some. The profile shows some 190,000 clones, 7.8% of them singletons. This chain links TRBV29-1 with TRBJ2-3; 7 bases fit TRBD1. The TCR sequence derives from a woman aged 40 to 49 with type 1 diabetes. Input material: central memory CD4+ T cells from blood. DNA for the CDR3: TGCAGCGTCGCGCCGACAGGGCGAAAAGATACGCAGTATTTT. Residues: CSVAPTGRKDTQYF.